One and the same sample provided the 9 T cell receptor beta chains below, sequenced in a study of blood T cell repertoires in COVID-19. Libraries were prepared by immunoSEQ multiplex PCR; TCRdb keeps only in-frame clonotypes and omits some of them. Of approximately 210,000 clones in the sample, about nine tenths were seen once. Source material: peripheral blood. These receptors were obtained from a man over 45 with COVID-19, enrolled during active disease.

The chain is built from TRBV30 and TRBJ1-4; 8 bases are shared with TRBD1. V trimming: 7 bases; J trimming: 5 bases; junction bases outside the gene matches: 6. The CDR3 covers 13 residues. Per the germline V gene, CDR1 is GTSNPN and CDR2 is SVGIG (reference sequence). CDR3 residues: CASGTGRNEKLFF. DNA of the CDR3: TGTGCCTCCGGGACAGGCCGCAATGAAAAACTGTTTTTT.

The rearrangement joins TRBV7-3 to TRBJ2-3, with D tentatively TRBD2 (6 bases). Trimming cost V 0 bases and J 2 bases, with 12 bases left between them. The CDR3 totals 16 residues. CDR1 SGHTA and CDR2 FQGTGA come from the germline V gene. CDR3 DNA: TGTGCCAGCAGCTTAACCGGCGGGACCCTCACAGATACGCAGTATTTT. This gives the protein CASSLTGGTLTDTQYF.

This clone came up once. The chain has TRBV6-6 and TRBJ2-1; TRBD2 aligns across 8 bases. V lost 6 bases to trimming and J lost 6 bases; unmatched junction nucleotides: 10. The CDR3 has 15 amino acids. CDR1 is MNHNY, CDR2 SVGAGI, per germline (reference sequence). The CDR3 region has the DNA TGTGCCAGCAGCACAGCGGGAGTTTTGCCCAATGAGCAGTTCTTC. Protein sequence: CASSTAGVLPNEQFF.

J is TRBJ2-7 and V is TRBV6-2 or TRBV6-3; a weak D match, TRBD2 (5 bases). Germline V lookup: CDR1 MNHEY, CDR2 SVGEGT. This CDR3 comprises 14 residues. V lost 6 bases to trimming and J lost 9 bases, with 21 bases between them. The CDR3 region is CASSPAAGGVRQYF. Written as DNA, the CDR3 is TGTGCCAGCAGCCCCGCCGCAGGAGGCGTTCGGCAGTACTTC.

This chain joins TRBV30 and TRBJ1-5; no reliable D call. The CDR3 runs 16 residues. V was cut by 1 base and J by 1 base, with 14 bases left in between. Germline V CDR1 and CDR2: GTSNPN, SVGIG (reference sequence). The CDR3 bases are TGTGCCTGGAGTGCGGCGGGGATCGAGAGCAATCAGCCCCAGCATTTT. This gives the protein CAWSAAGIESNQPQHF.

The chain employs TRBV18 and TRBJ2-4; TRBD1 might be the D (5 bases). V shed 0 bases and J shed 0 bases, with 12 bases lying between them. Germline V gene data show CDR1 as KGHSH and CDR2 as LQKENI. The CDR3 totals 17 residues. CDR3 coding DNA: TGTGCCAGCTCACCACCCTGGGAAGGGGTAGCCAAAAACATTCAGTACTTC. It is translated as CASSPPWEGVAKNIQYF.

This clone appeared once. The chain carries TRBV4-2 and TRBJ1-6; no clear D. The germline V and J ends were trimmed by 0 bases and 8 bases, with 11 bases remaining between them. The CDR3 has 15 amino acids. Germline assignment: CDR1 LGHNA and CDR2 YNFKEQ. The DNA of the CDR3 is TGTGCCAGCAGCCAAGAAGAGGCGGGATATTCACCCCTCCACTTT. Translation gives CASSQEEAGYSPLHF.

This clone was seen once. The rearrangement links TRBV11-2 to TRBJ1-4; maybe TRBD1 (6 bases). The CDR3 spans 13 residues. Per the germline V gene, CDR1 is SGHAT and CDR2 is FQNNGV. V lost 5 bases to trimming and J lost 7 bases, with 11 bases between them. CDR3 sequence reads: CASSVRQVEKLFF. DNA of the CDR3: TGTGCCAGCAGCGTCCGACAGGTTGAAAAACTGTTTTTT.

The chain links TRBV27 to TRBJ1-4, with D tentatively TRBD1 (6 bases). This CDR3 has 24 residues. Trimming left V 4 bases short and J 0 bases short, with 36 bases between. The germline V gene encodes CDR1 MNHEY and CDR2 SMNVEV (reference sequence). The CDR3 region has the DNA TGTGCCAGCAGTTCTCTCCAGATTTGGACAGTTCGTGAACCTCCGGATTCAACTAATGAAAAACTGTTTTTT. This encodes CASSSLQIWTVREPPDSTNEKLFF.